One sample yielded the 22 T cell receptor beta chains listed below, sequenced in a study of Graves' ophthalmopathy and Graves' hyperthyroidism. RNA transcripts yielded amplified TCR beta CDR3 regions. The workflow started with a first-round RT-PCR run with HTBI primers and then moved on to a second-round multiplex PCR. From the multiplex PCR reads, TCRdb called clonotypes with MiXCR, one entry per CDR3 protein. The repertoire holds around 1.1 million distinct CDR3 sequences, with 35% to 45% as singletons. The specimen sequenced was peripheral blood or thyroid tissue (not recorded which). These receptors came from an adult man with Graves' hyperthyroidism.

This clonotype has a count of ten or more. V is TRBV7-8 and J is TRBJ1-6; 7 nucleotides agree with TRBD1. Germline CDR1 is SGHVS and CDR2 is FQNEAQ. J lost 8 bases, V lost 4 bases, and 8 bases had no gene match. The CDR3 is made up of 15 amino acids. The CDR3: CASSSPGQKDSPLHF. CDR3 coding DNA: TGTGCCAGCAGCTCACCGGGACAGAAAGATTCACCCCTCCACTTT.

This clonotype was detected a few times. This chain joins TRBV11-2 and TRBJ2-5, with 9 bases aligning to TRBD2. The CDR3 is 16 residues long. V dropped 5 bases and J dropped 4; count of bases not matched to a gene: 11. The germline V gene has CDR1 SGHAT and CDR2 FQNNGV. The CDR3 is CASSPGAGGPSETQYF. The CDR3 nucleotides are TGTGCCAGCAGCCCTGGGGCGGGAGGGCCATCAGAGACCCAGTACTTC.

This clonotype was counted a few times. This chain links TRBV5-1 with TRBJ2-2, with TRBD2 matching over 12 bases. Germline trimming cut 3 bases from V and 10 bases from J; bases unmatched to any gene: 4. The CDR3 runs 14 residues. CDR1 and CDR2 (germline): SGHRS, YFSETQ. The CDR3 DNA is TGCGCCAGCAGCTCCCGACTAGCGGGGGAGGAGCTGTTTTTT. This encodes CASSSRLAGEELFF. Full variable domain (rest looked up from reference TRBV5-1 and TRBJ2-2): KAGVTQTPRYLIKTRGQQVTLSCSPISGHRSVSWYQQTPGQGLQFLFEYFSETQRNKGNFPGRFSGRQFSNSRSEMNVSTLELGDSALYLCASSSRLAGEELFFGEGSRLTVL.

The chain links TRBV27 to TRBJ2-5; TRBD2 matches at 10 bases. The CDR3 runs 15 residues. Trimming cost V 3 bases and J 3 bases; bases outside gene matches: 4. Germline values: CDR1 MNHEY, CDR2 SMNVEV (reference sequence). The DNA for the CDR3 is TGTGCCAGCAGTTTTTTTAGCGGGGGGAAAGAGACCCAGTACTTC. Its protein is CASSFFSGGKETQYF.

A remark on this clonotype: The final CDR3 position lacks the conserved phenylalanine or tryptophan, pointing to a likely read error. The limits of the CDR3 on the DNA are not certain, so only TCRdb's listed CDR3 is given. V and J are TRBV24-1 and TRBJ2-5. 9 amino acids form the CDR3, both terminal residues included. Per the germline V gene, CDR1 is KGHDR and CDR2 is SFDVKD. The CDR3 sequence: CATSDLLGR.

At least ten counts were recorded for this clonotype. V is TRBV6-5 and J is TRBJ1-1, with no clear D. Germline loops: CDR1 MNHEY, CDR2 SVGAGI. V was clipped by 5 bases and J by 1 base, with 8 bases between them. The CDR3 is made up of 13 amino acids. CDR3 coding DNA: TGTGCCAGCAGTGATGGGCAGAACACTGAAGCTTTCTTT. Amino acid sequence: CASSDGQNTEAFF.

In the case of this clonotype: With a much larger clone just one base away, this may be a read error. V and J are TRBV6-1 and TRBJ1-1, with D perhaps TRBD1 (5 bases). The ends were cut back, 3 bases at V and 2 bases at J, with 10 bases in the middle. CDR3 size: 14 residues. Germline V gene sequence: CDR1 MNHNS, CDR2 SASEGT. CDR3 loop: CASSEGGDNTEAFF. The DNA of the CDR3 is TGTGCCAGCAGTGAGGGGGGTGATAACACTGAAGCTTTCTTT.

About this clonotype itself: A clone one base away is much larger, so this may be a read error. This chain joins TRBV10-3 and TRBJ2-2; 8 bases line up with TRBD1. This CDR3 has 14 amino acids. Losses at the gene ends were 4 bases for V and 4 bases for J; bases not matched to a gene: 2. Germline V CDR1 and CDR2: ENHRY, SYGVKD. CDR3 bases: TGTGCCATCAGTGGCAGGGGGCTCACCGGGGAGCTGTTTTTT. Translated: CAISGRGLTGELFF.

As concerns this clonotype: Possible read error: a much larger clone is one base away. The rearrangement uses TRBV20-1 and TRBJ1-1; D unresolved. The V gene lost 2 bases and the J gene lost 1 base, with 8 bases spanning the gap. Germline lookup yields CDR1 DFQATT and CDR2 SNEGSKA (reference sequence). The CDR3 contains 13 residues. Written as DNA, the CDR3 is TGCAGTGCTAGAACAGCCAGGAACACTGAAGCTTTCTTT. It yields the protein CSARTARNTEAFF.

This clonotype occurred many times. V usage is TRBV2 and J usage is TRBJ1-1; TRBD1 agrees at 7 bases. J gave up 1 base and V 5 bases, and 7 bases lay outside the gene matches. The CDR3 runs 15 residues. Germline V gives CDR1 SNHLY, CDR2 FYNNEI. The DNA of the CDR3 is TGTGCCAGCAGTAATGCGGGGACAGCGAACACTGAAGCTTTCTTT. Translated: CASSNAGTANTEAFF.

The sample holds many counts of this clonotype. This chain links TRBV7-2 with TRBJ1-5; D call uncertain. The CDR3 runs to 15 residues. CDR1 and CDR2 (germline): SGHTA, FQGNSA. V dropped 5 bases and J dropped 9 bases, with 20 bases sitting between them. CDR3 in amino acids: CASSQEGRDDAPQHF. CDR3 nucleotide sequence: TGTGCCAGCAGCCAGGAAGGAAGGGATGACGCGCCCCAGCATTTT.

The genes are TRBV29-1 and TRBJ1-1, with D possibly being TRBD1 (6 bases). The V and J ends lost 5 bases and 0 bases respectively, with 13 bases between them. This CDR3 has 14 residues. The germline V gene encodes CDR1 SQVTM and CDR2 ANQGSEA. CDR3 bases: TGCAGCGTTCAGGACAGAACTATGAACACTGAAGCTTTCTTT. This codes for CSVQDRTMNTEAFF.

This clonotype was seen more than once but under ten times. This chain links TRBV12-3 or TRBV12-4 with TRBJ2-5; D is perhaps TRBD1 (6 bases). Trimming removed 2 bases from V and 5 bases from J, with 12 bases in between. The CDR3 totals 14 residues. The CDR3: CASSLTGIGETQYF. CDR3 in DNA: TGTGCCAGCAGTTTAACAGGGATTGGGGAGACCCAGTACTTC.

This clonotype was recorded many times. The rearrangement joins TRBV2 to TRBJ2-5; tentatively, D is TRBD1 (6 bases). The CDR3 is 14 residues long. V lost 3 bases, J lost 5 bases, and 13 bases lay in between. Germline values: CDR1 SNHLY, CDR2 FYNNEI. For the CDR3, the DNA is TGTGCCAGCAGTGACGAAGGGGGTTTTGAGACCCAGTACTTC. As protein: CASSDEGGFETQYF.

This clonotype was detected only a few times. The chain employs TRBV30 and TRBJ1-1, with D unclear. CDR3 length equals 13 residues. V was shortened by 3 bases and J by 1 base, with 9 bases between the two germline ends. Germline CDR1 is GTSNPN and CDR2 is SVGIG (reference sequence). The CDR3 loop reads CAWRHVTNTEAFF. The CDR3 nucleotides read TGTGCCTGGAGACACGTAACGAACACTGAAGCTTTCTTT. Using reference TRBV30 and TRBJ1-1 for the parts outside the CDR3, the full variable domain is SQTIHQWPATLVQPVGSPLSLECTVEGTSNPNLYWYRQAAGRGLQLLFYSVGIGQISSEVPQNLSASRPQDRQFILSSKKLLLSDSGFYLCAWRHVTNTEAFFGQGTRLTVV.

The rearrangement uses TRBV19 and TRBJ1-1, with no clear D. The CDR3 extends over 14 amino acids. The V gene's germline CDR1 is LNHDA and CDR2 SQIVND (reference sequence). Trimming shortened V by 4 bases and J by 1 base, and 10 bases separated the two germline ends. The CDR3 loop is CASSNPGTNTEAFF. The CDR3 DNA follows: TGTGCCAGTAGTAATCCGGGAACGAACACTGAAGCTTTCTTT.

In DNA, the CDR3 is TGTGCCAGCAGCTTCTTGGGACAGGTGAACACCGGGGAGCTGTTTTTT. It specifies CASSFLGQVNTGELFF. The genes are TRBV5-8 and TRBJ2-2, with TRBD1 matching 8 bases. Germline CDR1 is SGHTS and CDR2 is YDEGEE. The CDR3 length is 16 residues. The V segment lost 2 bases and the J segment 1 base; nucleotides outside the gene matches: 4.

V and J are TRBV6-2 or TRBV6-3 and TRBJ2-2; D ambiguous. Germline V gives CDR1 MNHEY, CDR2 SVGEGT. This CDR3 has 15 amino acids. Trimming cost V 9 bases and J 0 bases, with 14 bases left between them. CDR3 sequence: CASTRAPANTGELFF. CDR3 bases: TGTGCCAGTACCCGCGCGCCCGCGAACACCGGGGAGCTGTTTTTT.

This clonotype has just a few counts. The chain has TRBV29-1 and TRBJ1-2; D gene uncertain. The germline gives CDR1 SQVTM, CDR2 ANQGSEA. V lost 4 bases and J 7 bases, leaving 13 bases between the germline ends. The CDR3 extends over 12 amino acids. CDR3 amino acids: CSVGKGAGGYTF. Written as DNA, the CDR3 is TGCAGCGTTGGGAAGGGCGCAGGTGGCTACACCTTC.

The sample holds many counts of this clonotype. CDR3 coding DNA: TGTGCCAGCAGCAGAACTCCCCCAGCGGATTCTCAGGAAGCTTTCTTT. It yields the protein CASSRTPPADSQEAFF. This chain connects TRBV7-9 to TRBJ1-1, with unresolved D. The CDR3 is 16 residues long. The germline CDR1 and CDR2 sequences are SEHNR and FQNEAQ (reference sequence). Trimming removed 5 bases from V and 8 bases from J, with 24 bases in between.

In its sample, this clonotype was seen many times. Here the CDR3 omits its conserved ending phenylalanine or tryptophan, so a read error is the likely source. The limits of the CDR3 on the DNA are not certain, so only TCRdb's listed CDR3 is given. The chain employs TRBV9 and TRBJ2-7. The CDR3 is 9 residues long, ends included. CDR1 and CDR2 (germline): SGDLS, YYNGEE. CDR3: CASSAPAYS.

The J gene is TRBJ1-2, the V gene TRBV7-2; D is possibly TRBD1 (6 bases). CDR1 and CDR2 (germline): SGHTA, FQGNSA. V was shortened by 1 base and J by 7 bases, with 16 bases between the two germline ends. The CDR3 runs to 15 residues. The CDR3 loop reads CASSLVGAEAIGYTF. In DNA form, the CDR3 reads TGTGCCAGCAGCTTAGTGGGGGCGGAAGCTATTGGCTACACCTTC.